This T cell receptor (beta chain) emerged from a study of T-cell memory formation after mild COVID-19. Background on the study: The study found TCR clusters largely donor specific. Study results and caveats: While clones contracting from day 15 to 85 were balanced between CD4 and CD8, later expanders leaned CD4+. The main location of contracting CD4+ clones was CM and EM, and that of contracting CD8+ clones was EMRA.

The TCR alpha and TCR beta cDNA libraries, bearing sample barcodes and UMIs, were generated by 5'RACE using constant-segment primers. TCRdb ran MiXCR on the 5' RACE reads and lists one entry per CDR3 protein. Counted here are about 540,000 distinct CDR3 sequences, approximately 20% occurring once; the ten biggest clones make up approximately 12%. A note on this clonotype: The antigen remains unidentified.

This CDR3 has 15 amino acids. Looked up from germline, CDR1 is SGHVS and CDR2 is FQNEAQ. J was trimmed by 11 bases and V by 5 bases; bases with no gene match: 18. What was sequenced was PBMCs or a T cell subset sorted from them (not recorded which). The chain uses TRBV7-8 and TRBJ2-7, with TRBD1 identical over 7 bases. This TCR was recovered from an adult woman who had mild COVID-19 (a few samples of this study predate the infection). Cell type and time point are not known. The CDR3 DNA reads as TGTGCCAGCAGCCCCCGGACAGGTGGAGCCTCGATGGAGTACTTC. As protein: CASSPRTGGASMEYF.